This T cell receptor beta chain was identified during a study of Ad26.COV2.S vaccination and SARS-CoV-2 variants. Study in general: The COV1001 Ad26.COV2.S trial arm included the donor.

The CDR3 covers 15 residues. Trimming took 1 base from V and 3 from J; bases not matched to a gene: 5. Germline loops: CDR1 KGHDR, CDR2 SFDVKD. The protocol was immunoSEQ multiplex PCR, while the TCRdb copy is restricted to in-frame clones and leaves out a portion. This sample has about 390,000 clones, with 70% to 90% found just once. This sample's treatment: 19 received Ad26.COV2.S at low or high dose, single or two shots; several received placebo; per-sample allocation not given. Day 63 after the first vaccine or placebo injection was the time point for sampling. The specimen comprised peripheral blood, sampled in a trial of Ad26.COV2.S vaccine versus placebo. The sequence derives from a person aged 18-65 years who received the Ad26.COV2.S COVID-19 vaccine or a placebo. The chain is built from TRBV24-1 and TRBJ2-7; 7 positions match TRBD1. DNA of the CDR3: TGTGCCACCAGTGATTTAGGACAGGATTTCTACGAGCAGTACTTC. This gives the protein CATSDLGQDFYEQYF.